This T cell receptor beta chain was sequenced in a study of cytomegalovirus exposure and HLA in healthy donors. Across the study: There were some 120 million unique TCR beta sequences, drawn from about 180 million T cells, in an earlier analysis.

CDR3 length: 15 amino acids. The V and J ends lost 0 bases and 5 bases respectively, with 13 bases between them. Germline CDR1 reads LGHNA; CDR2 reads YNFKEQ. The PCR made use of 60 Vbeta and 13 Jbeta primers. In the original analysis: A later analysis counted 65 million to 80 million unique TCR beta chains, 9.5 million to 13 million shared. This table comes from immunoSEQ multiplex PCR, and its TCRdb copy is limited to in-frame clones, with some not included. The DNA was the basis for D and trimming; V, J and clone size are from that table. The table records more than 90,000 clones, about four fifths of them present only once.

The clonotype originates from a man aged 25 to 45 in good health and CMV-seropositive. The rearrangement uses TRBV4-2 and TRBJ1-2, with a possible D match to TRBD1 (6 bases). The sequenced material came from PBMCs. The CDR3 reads CASSQEPGTNYGYTF. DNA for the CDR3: TGTGCCAGCAGCCAAGAACCCGGGACAAATTATGGCTACACCTTC.